This T cell receptor beta chain was sequenced in a study of blood T cells in healthy people across ages. The CDR3 has 13 amino acids. Study conclusions and caveats: TCR beta diversity tracked closely with naive T cell percentage.

In regard to this clonotype: Its target is unknown.

A second roughly 6 to 11 cycle PCR used barcoded and J-beta primers. TCRdb analysed the 5' RACE reads with MiXCR anew, one entry per CDR3 protein. The repertoire holds more than 650,000 distinct CDR3 sequences, with roughly 24% as singletons. The data were also submitted as part of a second study, on T cells of mothers and their children.

This sequence joins TRBV12-3 or TRBV12-4 and TRBJ2-1; D unclear. Judging by the DNA end, TRBJ2-5 fits better; the J call may be wrong. This clonotype originated in a boy younger than 18 in good health. The sample comprised blood. The CDR3 nucleotides read TGTGCCACCAAGTTTTTCGGCAAAGAGACCCAGTACTTC. Its translation is CATKFFGKETQYF.